Listed here are 31 T cell receptor beta chains from one sample, sequenced in a study of CD8 T cells in Susac syndrome. The RNA input was about 0.5 to 1 ug, and it was reverse transcribed with random hexamers. TCRdb reanalysed the immunoSEQ multiplex PCR reads using MiXCR and keeps one entry per CDR3 protein. The sample lists about 150,000 distinct CDR3 sequences; around 95% were seen once. Sequencing input: CD8+ T cells from PBMCs. The receptor source for this set is a human donor with multiple sclerosis.

The rearrangement joins TRBV29-1 to TRBJ1-2; the match to TRBD1 covers 7 bases. The germline CDR1 and CDR2 sequences are SQVTM and ANQGSEA. This CDR3 is 12 amino acids long. The ends lost 6 bases at V and 4 bases at J; junction bases unmatched: 5. As DNA, the CDR3 is TGCAGCGTAACAGGGGAGGGCTATGGCTACACCTTC. Protein product: CSVTGEGYGYTF.

In this sample, this clonotype turned up once. This chain uses TRBV5-1 with TRBJ2-7, with 8 bases matching TRBD1. V shed 4 bases and J 4 bases; nucleotides not matched to a gene: 7. The CDR3 has 14 residues. The germline CDR1 and CDR2 sequences are SGHRS and YFSETQ. The CDR3 here is CASSVGQGPYEQYV. CDR3 nucleotide sequence: TGCGCCAGCAGCGTAGGACAGGGACCATACGAGCAGTACGTC.

The genes are TRBV7-9 and TRBJ2-7; the D gene could be TRBD1 or TRBD2 (5 bases each). Germline V gene sequence: CDR1 SEHNR, CDR2 FQNEAQ (reference sequence). V was pared by 7 bases and J by 5 bases, with 12 bases between. This CDR3 spans 12 amino acids. The CDR3 nucleotides are TGTGCCAGCACCGACTCGGGACACGAGCAGTACTTC. This encodes CASTDSGHEQYF. The complete variable domain, with remaining parts taken from reference TRBV7-9 and TRBJ2-7, reads DTGVSQNPRHKITKRGQNVTFRCDPISEHNRLYWYRQTLGQGPEFLTYFQNEAQLEKSRLLSDRFSAERPKGSFSTLEIQRTEQGDSAMYLCASTDSGHEQYFGPGTRLTVT.

This clonotype was seen only once. The V call is TRBV9, the J call TRBJ2-4, with 7 bases fitting TRBD2. This CDR3 has 15 residues. With 0 bases clipped from V and 2 bases from J, the junction kept 2 bases outside the gene matches. Germline CDR1 reads SGDLS; CDR2 reads YYNGEE. This chain's CDR3 is CASSVDGGTKNIQYF. As DNA, the CDR3 is TGTGCCAGCAGCGTAGACGGGGGGACCAAAAACATTCAGTACTTC.

This chain joins TRBV7-9 and TRBJ1-1, with a weak D call TRBD1 (5 bases). This CDR3 spans 11 amino acids. The germline V gene has CDR1 SEHNR and CDR2 FQNEAQ (reference sequence). Trimming cost V 10 bases and J 8 bases, with 14 bases left between them. Written as DNA, the CDR3 is TGTGCCACCTCGGACAAGCCCGAAGCTTTCTTT. It yields the protein CATSDKPEAFF.

This chain connects TRBV29-1 to TRBJ1-1; no clear D gene. With 7 bases removed from V and 5 bases from J, the gap between germline ends came to 8 bases. In germline, CDR1 is SQVTM, CDR2 ANQGSEA. The CDR3 covers 10 residues. CDR3 loop: CSAGLTEAFF. CDR3 nucleotide sequence: TGCAGCGCGGGATTGACTGAAGCTTTCTTT.

V gene TRBV20-1 combines with J gene TRBJ1-1, with unresolved D. Trimming took 5 bases from V and 0 from J, leaving 7 bases between them. Germline-derived CDR1 and CDR2 are DFQATT and SNEGSKA (reference sequence). CDR3 length: 12 residues. In DNA form, the CDR3 reads TGCAGTGCTCCGGCCGTGAACACTGAAGCTTTCTTT. As protein: CSAPAVNTEAFF.

The V call is TRBV29-1, the J call TRBJ2-1; tentative D call: TRBD1 (6 bases). Trimming removed 6 bases at V and 6 bases at J, with 21 bases between. There are 15 residues in the CDR3. CDR1 and CDR2 (germline): SQVTM, ANQGSEA. The CDR3 here is CSVATGTSGVNEQFF. In nucleotides, the CDR3 is TGCAGCGTAGCCACCGGGACATCCGGCGTCAATGAGCAGTTCTTC.

This chain joins TRBV20-1 and TRBJ2-3, with D possibly matching TRBD1 (5 bases). Trimming removed 4 bases at V and 0 bases at J, with 11 bases between. CDR3 length equals 14 residues. Germline loops: CDR1 DFQATT, CDR2 SNEGSKA (reference sequence). The CDR3 DNA reads TGCAGTGCTACCAGTGGGGCGAGCACAGATACGCAGTATTTT. Translation gives CSATSGASTDTQYF.

The genes are TRBV27 and TRBJ2-3, with 15 bases lining up with TRBD2. CDR3 length: 17 residues. The germline CDR1 and CDR2 sequences are MNHEY and SMNVEV (reference sequence). J was trimmed by 2 bases and V by 5 bases; bases with no gene match: 5. The chain's CDR3 is CASSPRTSGGATDTQYF. CDR3 in DNA: TGTGCCAGCAGTCCACGGACTAGCGGGGGGGCCACAGATACGCAGTATTTT.

The chain employs TRBV6-5 and TRBJ1-5; D remains unclear. This CDR3 spans 13 amino acids. Trimming pared 2 bases from V and 7 bases from J, leaving 9 bases between. Germline V gene data show CDR1 as MNHEY and CDR2 as SVGAGI. The CDR3 nucleotides read TGTGCCAGCAGTTACCAGGAGGACCAGCCCCAGCATTTT. It yields the protein CASSYQEDQPQHF.

The chain couples TRBV27 to TRBJ2-1; the D gene is possibly TRBD2 (5 bases). The CDR3 runs 13 residues. CDR1 MNHEY and CDR2 SMNVEV come from the germline V gene (reference sequence). Trimming shortened V by 6 bases and J by 3 bases, and 9 bases separated the two germline ends. CDR3 nucleotides: TGTGCCAGCAGCTACGGGGACTACAATGAGCAGTTCTTC. Encoded protein: CASSYGDYNEQFF.

The chain employs TRBV20-1 and TRBJ2-3; TRBD2 agrees at 11 bases. CDR1 is DFQATT and CDR2 is SNEGSKA in the germline V gene (reference sequence). Trimming removed 2 bases from V and 0 bases from J; junction bases left unmatched: 16. The CDR3 consists of 20 residues. CDR3 loop: CSARTSIASGGNPSTDTQYF. The CDR3 coding sequence is TGCAGTGCTAGAACCTCAATCGCTAGCGGGGGGAACCCTAGCACAGATACGCAGTATTTT.

The V and J genes are TRBV20-1 and TRBJ2-7; 8 nucleotides agree with TRBD1. CDR3 length: 11 residues. Per germline, CDR1 DFQATT and CDR2 SNEGSKA (reference sequence). In nucleotides, the CDR3 is TGCAGCCCCAGGGGGCGGGGCGAGCAGTACTTC. This sequence encodes CSPRGRGEQYF.

This chain links TRBV27 with TRBJ2-2; D not resolved. CDR1 and CDR2 (germline): MNHEY, SMNVEV (reference sequence). V was trimmed by 0 bases and J by 4 bases, leaving 6 bases between them. There are 14 residues in the CDR3. The CDR3 DNA reads TGTGCCAGCAGTTTATCGAAGTTCACCGGGGAGCTGTTTTTT. Encoded protein: CASSLSKFTGELFF.

The chain joins TRBV20-1 to TRBJ2-5, with 7 nucleotides matching TRBD2. Germline loops: CDR1 DFQATT, CDR2 SNEGSKA (reference sequence). V shed 5 bases, J shed 1 base, and the junction held 19 bases outside the gene matches. This CDR3 region has 18 residues. Here the CDR3 reads CSAAFPHIRRGTQETQYF. The CDR3 DNA sequence: TGCAGTGCTGCTTTCCCCCACATCCGGCGGGGGACCCAAGAGACCCAGTACTTC.

The gene calls are TRBV12-3 or TRBV12-4 and TRBJ2-1; D ambiguous. The CDR3 spans 15 residues. The germline V and J ends were trimmed by 3 bases and 1 base, with 10 bases remaining between them. The CDR3 region is CASSFYSTSYNEQFF. DNA of the CDR3: TGTGCCAGCAGTTTTTACAGCACTTCCTACAATGAGCAGTTCTTC.

The rearrangement uses TRBV19 and TRBJ2-3, with D hard to call. The germline V gene has CDR1 LNHDA and CDR2 SQIVND (reference sequence). Between the trimmed V and J ends, which lost 5 bases and 5 bases, there was a span of 8 bases. This CDR3 contains 12 residues. The CDR3 DNA is TGTGCCAGTAGTTGGCCGAGAGATACGCAGTATTTT. Its translation: CASSWPRDTQYF.

V is TRBV27 and J is TRBJ2-1; TRBD1 aligns across 7 bases. CDR3 length: 16 residues. Germline CDR1 and CDR2: MNHEY and SMNVEV (reference sequence). After removal of 1 base from V and 3 bases from J, the junction contained 6 bases not matched to a gene. This CDR3 reads CASSLFGAGGYNEQFF. The CDR3 coding sequence is TGTGCCAGCAGTTTATTCGGGGCAGGGGGCTACAATGAGCAGTTCTTC.

CDR3 in amino acids: CAWSGVNTEAFF. For the CDR3, the DNA is TGTGCCTGGAGTGGAGTTAACACTGAAGCTTTCTTT. The genes are TRBV30 and TRBJ1-1; no definite D call. The V and J ends lost 1 base and 2 bases respectively, with 5 bases between them. CDR3 size: 12 residues. Germline values: CDR1 GTSNPN, CDR2 SVGIG (reference sequence).

This clonotype was detected once. The chain couples TRBV2 to TRBJ2-4, with D unclear. Germline V gene lookup returns CDR1 SNHLY and CDR2 FYNNEI. The length of the CDR3 is 8 residues. Trimming took 3 bases from V and 14 from J, leaving 2 bases between them. The CDR3 bases are TGTGCCAGCAGTGACGAGTACTTC. This sequence encodes CASSDEYF.

The chain recombines TRBV20-1 with TRBJ1-1; D is perhaps TRBD1 (5 bases). The V gene's germline CDR1 is DFQATT and CDR2 SNEGSKA (reference sequence). Trimming shortened V by 6 bases and J by 3 bases, and 20 bases separated the two germline ends. The CDR3 has 15 amino acids. CDR3 loop: CSASPGWGRYTEAFF. For the CDR3, the DNA is TGCAGTGCATCACCAGGGTGGGGGAGGTACACTGAAGCTTTCTTT.

V usage is TRBV30 and J usage is TRBJ1-1; D is undetermined. This CDR3 region has 11 residues. The germline gives CDR1 GTSNPN, CDR2 SVGIG (reference sequence). With 1 base removed from V and 6 bases from J, the gap between germline ends came to 6 bases. CDR3 sequence reads: CAWSGSSEAFF. CDR3 in DNA: TGTGCCTGGAGTGGGAGTTCTGAAGCTTTCTTT.

The J gene is TRBJ1-1, the V gene TRBV5-6; D is uncertain. Germline CDR1 and CDR2: SGHDT and YYEEEE. This CDR3 contains 14 residues. V was shortened by 4 bases and J by 1 base, with 11 bases between the two germline ends. The CDR3 DNA reads as TGTGCCAGCAGCCGCCGAGAGGCGAACACTGAAGCTTTCTTT. Its translation: CASSRREANTEAFF.

This clonotype has just one count. The chain employs TRBV27 and TRBJ1-2; 9 positions match TRBD1. Germline lookup yields CDR1 MNHEY and CDR2 SMNVEV (reference sequence). The CDR3 contains 14 residues. V shed 2 bases and J 8 bases; nucleotides not matched to a gene: 6. The CDR3 loop is CASSLTGQGRGYTF. The CDR3 coding sequence is TGTGCCAGCAGTTTAACGGGACAGGGCCGGGGCTACACCTTC.

The chain has TRBV18 and TRBJ1-1; D remains unclear. The CDR3 extends over 15 amino acids. CDR1 KGHSH and CDR2 LQKENI come from the germline V gene. V was clipped by 6 bases and J by 3 bases, with 17 bases between them. CDR3 residues: CASSQIPGLDTEAFF. The DNA of the CDR3 is TGTGCCAGCTCCCAGATCCCGGGGTTGGACACTGAAGCTTTCTTT.

The rearrangement links TRBV3-1 to TRBJ2-5; a possible D gene is TRBD2 (5 bases). V gave up 6 bases and J gave up 5 bases, with 16 bases separating them. The CDR3 has 14 residues. CDR1 is LGHDT, CDR2 YNNKEL, per germline (reference sequence). The CDR3 here is CASSLGPGMETQYF. The CDR3 DNA reads TGTGCCAGCAGTCTCGGACCGGGAATGGAGACCCAGTACTTC.

This clonotype appeared a single time. V and J are TRBV2 and TRBJ2-2; 10 bases fit TRBD2. J was trimmed by 0 bases and V by 2 bases; bases with no gene match: 3. This CDR3 comprises 17 residues. Germline V gene lookup returns CDR1 SNHLY and CDR2 FYNNEI. CDR3 protein: CASSESSGGTNTGELFF. The CDR3 nucleotides read TGTGCCAGCAGTGAATCTAGCGGGGGCACGAACACCGGGGAGCTGTTTTTT.

The chain combines TRBV9 with TRBJ2-5, with D possibly TRBD2 on 6 matching bases. This CDR3 contains 15 residues. The germline V gene encodes CDR1 SGDLS and CDR2 YYNGEE. V lost 0 bases, J lost 1 base, and 10 bases lay in between. The DNA for the CDR3 is TGTGCCAGCAGCGTAGTAGCGGCCACCCAAGAGACCCAGTACTTC. Translating gives CASSVVAATQETQYF. The full variable domain, rest sourced from reference TRBV9 and TRBJ2-5, is DSGVTQTPKHLITATGQRVTLRCSPRSGDLSVYWYQQSLDQGLQFLIQYYNGEERAKGNILERFSAQQFPDLHSELNLSSLELGDSALYFCASSVVAATQETQYFGPGTRLLVL.

The V and J genes are TRBV7-9 and TRBJ1-2; 10 bases are a match to TRBD1. The CDR3 covers 13 residues. The germline V gene has CDR1 SEHNR and CDR2 FQNEAQ (reference sequence). V lost 5 bases and J lost 8; bases outside the gene matches: 5. The CDR3 loop is CASSPGTGEGYTF. The DNA of the CDR3 is TGTGCCAGCAGCCCTGGGACAGGGGAAGGCTACACCTTC.

The rearrangement uses TRBV27 and TRBJ2-2; D is unresolved. With 0 bases removed from V and 7 bases from J, the gap between germline ends came to 9 bases. Germline V gene lookup returns CDR1 MNHEY and CDR2 SMNVEV (reference sequence). The CDR3 is 14 residues long. CDR3 in DNA: TGTGCCAGCAGTTTATCGAAACGGCTCGGGGAGCTGTTTTTT. It yields the protein CASSLSKRLGELFF.